The T cell receptor (beta chain) described here comes from a study of a mutant IDH1 vaccine in newly diagnosed glioma. Overall study context: Before enrollment, patients got radiotherapy alone, temozolomide alone, or mostly the combination. Study findings and constraints: Immune responses arising from the vaccine appeared in about 93% of patients.

The CDR3 totals 13 residues. Germline V gives CDR1 SGHRS, CDR2 YFSETQ. V lost 0 bases and J lost 4, with 7 bases in between. Using immunoSEQ multiplex PCR, the repertoire was profiled, and TCRdb retains in-frame clones only, with some absent. Among around 82,000 clones listed, over 70% were seen once. Time point described: baseline, week 1 (first vaccination visit). Described treatment: pre-vaccination baseline after standard-of-care therapy. The astrocytomas were IDH1-mutant, ATRX-negative, and WHO grade 3 or 4. Of note for this clone: Its antigen is unidentified. The sample carries other DNA sequences with the same CDR3.

This TCR came from a man between 35 and 55 years old with glioma. Some clones in this sample may be carry-over from other donors' samples. The chain employs TRBV5-1 and TRBJ1-2, with no clear D. This specimen was PBMCs, taken from a glioma patient treated with radiotherapy, temozolomide or both. This CDR3 is CASSLEETYGYTF. Written as DNA, the CDR3 is TGCGCCAGCAGCTTGGAGGAGACCTATGGCTACACCTTC.